This is a list of T cell receptor beta chains from one sample in a study of blood T cells in healthy people across ages. TCRdb re-called the 5' RACE reads through MiXCR, storing one row per CDR3 protein. The sample includes some 900,000 distinct CDR3 sequences, around 48% of them seen just once. Material: blood. The receptor set was obtained from a man aged 25-45 years in good health. CDR3s include the opening cysteine and the closing phenylalanine or tryptophan. D genes are given only for firm matches. Not every row has a clone size; where given, it reads once, few, many or a size class.

j_call,v_call,d_call,cdr3_length,clone_size,cdr3_aa,cdr3_nt
TRBJ1-5,TRBV20-1,NA,13,NA,CSAQSAGDQPQHF,TGCAGTGCTCAAAGCGCGGGGGATCAGCCCCAGCATTTT
TRBJ2-3,TRBV10-3,TRBD1,14,NA,CAISQGQPEDTQYF,TGTGCCATCAGCCAGGGACAGCCCGAGGATACGCAGTATTTT
TRBJ2-4,TRBV28,NA,15,NA,CASSPPQGVKNIQYF,TGTGCCAGCAGTCCCCCGCAGGGAGTCAAAAACATTCAGTACTTC
TRBJ2-3,TRBV20-1,NA,12,few,CSALGDTDTQYF,TGCAGTGCTCTGGGAGATACAGATACGCAGTATTTT
TRBJ2-1,TRBV11-2,NA,16,NA,CASSLVWAAPRNEQFF,TGTGCCAGCAGCTTAGTATGGGCGGCCCCCAGGAATGAGCAGTTCTTC
TRBJ2-1,TRBV7-9,NA,15,few,CASSTGQISYNEQFF,TGTGCCAGCAGCACCGGGCAGATCTCCTACAATGAGCAGTTCTTC
TRBJ2-1,TRBV2,TRBD1,11,NA,CASAMGQEQFF,TGTGCCAGCGCCATGGGACAGGAACAGTTCTTC
TRBJ2-7,TRBV20-1,TRBD2,14,few,CSARRTSGVSEQYF,TGCAGTGCTAGACGGACTAGCGGGGTCTCCGAGCAGTACTTC
TRBJ1-1,TRBV6-2/TRBV6-3,NA,13,few,CASSRQMNTEAFF,TGTGCCAGCAGTCGACAGATGAACACTGAAGCTTTCTTT
TRBJ1-4,TRBV7-2,NA,16,NA,CASSLGVGDRNEKLFF,TGTGCCAGCAGCTTAGGGGTGGGTGACCGTAATGAAAAACTGTTTTTT
TRBJ2-3,TRBV20-1,NA,13,NA,CSATRNIFDTQYF,TGCAGTGCAACCCGAAACATATTTGATACGCAGTATTTT
TRBJ2-1,TRBV29-1,NA,12,NA,CSVGGGQNEQFF,TGCAGCGTGGGGGGGGGGCAGAATGAGCAGTTCTTC
TRBJ2-5,TRBV2,TRBD2,16,NA,CASSELTSGEQETQYF,TGTGCCAGCAGTGAATTGACTAGCGGGGAACAAGAGACCCAGTACTTC
TRBJ2-1,TRBV5-1,NA,19,NA,CASSLGGTRTGHLDNEQFF,TGCGCCAGCAGCTTGGGGGGGACTCGGACTGGACACCTTGACAATGAGCAGTTCTTC
TRBJ2-7,TRBV5-1,TRBD1,15,few,CASSLTGQGGYEQYF,TGCGCCAGCAGCTTGACGGGACAGGGTGGCTACGAGCAGTACTTC
TRBJ2-3,TRBV29-1,NA,14,few,CSVQTSTSTDTQYF,TGCAGCGTTCAGACCAGTACTAGCACAGATACGCAGTATTTT
TRBJ2-5,TRBV20-1,NA,15,many,CSALRRARPQETQYF,TGCAGTGCTTTAAGACGTGCGCGGCCCCAAGAGACCCAGTACTTC
TRBJ2-4,TRBV12-3/TRBV12-4,NA,17,NA,CASLKGGALKVKNIQYF,TGTGCCAGCCTTAAGGGGGGCGCTCTAAAGGTCAAAAACATTCAGTACTTC
TRBJ2-7,TRBV12-3/TRBV12-4,TRBD1,15,NA,CASSPSGQGIYEQYF,TGTGCCAGCAGTCCTTCGGGACAGGGTATCTACGAGCAGTACTTC
TRBJ2-3,TRBV9,TRBD1,15,NA,CASSVTGLSADTQYF,TGTGCCAGCAGCGTGACAGGGTTGTCGGCAGATACGCAGTATTTT
TRBJ2-5,TRBV5-6,NA,15,once,CASSPAGEFGETQYF,TGTGCCAGCAGCCCGGCCGGTGAATTCGGGGAGACCCAGTACTTC
TRBJ2-1,TRBV4-1,NA,16,NA,CASSQEAADRYNEQFF,TGCGCCAGCAGCCAAGAAGCGGCGGACCGATACAATGAGCAGTTCTTC
TRBJ2-6,TRBV7-9,TRBD2,18,NA,CASTDRRLAGSGANVLTF,TGTGCCAGCACCGATCGGCGACTAGCGGGATCTGGGGCCAACGTCCTGACTTTC
TRBJ1-1,TRBV6-2/TRBV6-3,TRBD1,16,NA,CASSYSGTGLNTEAFF,TGTGCCAGCAGTTACTCTGGGACAGGGCTGAACACTGAAGCTTTCTTT
TRBJ2-2,TRBV25-1,NA,13,few,CASSDGGPGELFF,TGTGCCAGCAGTGACGGGGGCCCCGGGGAGTTGTTTTTT
TRBJ2-7,TRBV7-9,TRBD1,13,NA,CASSGGQGREQYF,TGTGCCAGCAGCGGAGGACAGGGCCGCGAGCAGTACTTC
TRBJ1-2,TRBV9,TRBD1,14,few,CASSTGQENYGYTF,TGTGCCAGCAGCACAGGACAGGAGAACTATGGCTACACCTTC
TRBJ2-7,TRBV5-1,TRBD2,17,few,CASSPQTSGGVPYEQYF,TGCGCCAGCAGCCCCCAGACTAGCGGGGGCGTACCCTACGAGCAGTACTTC
TRBJ1-4,TRBV7-2,NA,16,once,CASSLASGAFNEKLFF,TGTGCCAGCAGCTTAGCATCCGGGGCCTTTAATGAAAAACTGTTTTTT
TRBJ2-5,TRBV6-2/TRBV6-3,TRBD2,15,NA,CASSSPTSRPGTQYF,TGTGCCAGCAGTTCCCCGACTAGCCGTCCTGGGACCCAGTACTTC
TRBJ1-4,TRBV7-9,NA,16,NA,CASSKGRNPTNEKLFF,TGTGCCAGCAGCAAGGGCCGAAATCCGACTAATGAAAAACTGTTTTTT
TRBJ2-5,TRBV4-1,NA,13,many,CASSLGMLETQYF,TGCGCCAGCAGCCTAGGGATGTTGGAGACCCAGTACTTC
TRBJ2-1,TRBV3-1,NA,12,NA,CASSQRDSYKFF,TGTGCCAGCAGCCAACGGGACTCCTACAAGTTCTTC
TRBJ2-7,TRBV28,NA,14,few,CASTPPGSTYEQYF,TGTGCCAGCACCCCCCCCGGGAGCACCTACGAGCAGTACTTC
TRBJ2-7,TRBV12-3/TRBV12-4,TRBD1,15,many,CASSLAGQGGYEQYF,TGTGCCAGCAGTTTAGCTGGACAGGGGGGATACGAGCAGTACTTC
TRBJ1-1,TRBV10-3,NA,16,NA,CAISESGAWGNTEAFF,TGTGCCATCAGTGAGTCAGGGGCCTGGGGGAACACTGAAGCTTTCTTT
TRBJ2-3,TRBV7-9,TRBD2,17,NA,CASSQGTSGGFTDTQYF,TGTGCCAGCAGCCAAGGGACTAGCGGGGGATTCACAGATACGCAGTATTTT
TRBJ2-1,TRBV28,TRBD1,15,NA,CVSISGTEHVNEQFF,TGTGTCAGCATCTCCGGGACAGAACACGTCAATGAGCAGTTCTTC
TRBJ2-3,TRBV15,NA,16,NA,CATSRVSGASTDTQYF,TGTGCCACCAGCAGAGTATCGGGAGCAAGCACAGATACGCAGTATTTT
TRBJ2-7,TRBV7-2,NA,16,NA,CASSLRRGLRSYEQYF,TGTGCCAGCAGCTTAAGGAGGGGGTTACGCTCCTACGAGCAGTACTTC
TRBJ1-5,TRBV29-1,TRBD1,14,NA,CSVGTGGTNQPQHF,TGCAGCGTTGGGACAGGCGGAACTAATCAGCCCCAGCATTTT
TRBJ2-1,TRBV7-6,TRBD2,16,NA,CASSLYLGLADNEQFF,TGTGCCAGCAGCCTTTACCTAGGACTAGCCGACAATGAGCAGTTCTTC
TRBJ1-2,TRBV5-6,TRBD1,15,NA,CASSLGTGINYGYTF,TGTGCCAGCAGCCTCGGGACAGGGATAAACTATGGCTACACCTTC
TRBJ2-1,TRBV4-1,TRBD2,16,NA,CASSQVSGGAYNEQFF,TGCGCCAGCAGCCAAGTCAGCGGGGGGGCCTACAATGAGCAGTTCTTC
TRBJ2-5,TRBV7-2,NA,13,few,CASTDLRRETQYF,TGTGCCAGCACCGACCTCCGCCGGGAGACCCAGTACTTC
TRBJ2-1,TRBV7-2,NA,13,NA,CASSSLARDEQFF,TGTGCCAGCAGCTCTCTAGCCCGCGATGAGCAGTTCTTC
TRBJ1-2,TRBV6-1,TRBD1,14,NA,CAGSELTGAYGYTF,TGTGCCGGCAGTGAACTGACAGGGGCCTATGGCTACACCTTC
TRBJ1-2,TRBV28,NA,17,NA,CASSSPIGGQGRHGYTF,TGTGCCAGCAGTTCCCCAATCGGGGGGCAGGGTAGGCATGGCTACACCTTC
TRBJ2-1,TRBV14,TRBD2,14,many,CASSRLAGFNEQFF,TGTGCCAGCAGCCGACTAGCGGGCTTCAATGAGCAGTTCTTC
TRBJ1-6,TRBV3-1,NA,15,NA,CASSQGGAVYSPLHF,TGTGCCAGCAGCCAAGGCGGTGCAGTCTACTCACCCCTCCACTTT
TRBJ2-3,TRBV13,TRBD2,17,few,CASSLVPAGDSTDTQYF,TGTGCCAGCAGCTTAGTTCCCGCGGGGGATAGCACAGATACGCAGTATTTT
TRBJ1-2,TRBV10-3,NA,15,NA,CAISESAEGNYGYTF,TGTGCCATCAGTGAGTCCGCGGAGGGCAACTATGGCTACACCTTC
TRBJ2-1,TRBV29-1,NA,14,NA,CSVAGGDMPNEQFF,TGCAGCGTTGCCGGGGGCGACATGCCCAATGAGCAGTTCTTC
TRBJ2-7,TRBV6-5,TRBD1,15,NA,CASIPTGTAIYEQYF,TGTGCCAGCATTCCAACCGGGACAGCTATCTACGAGCAGTACTTC